The clone carrying this T cell receptor (beta chain) was seen a handful of times. Its antigen is still unknown. No conserved phenylalanine or tryptophan ends this CDR3, so it is likely a read error. TCRdb analysed the RT-PCR reads with MiXCR anew, one entry per CDR3 protein. The sample holds roughly 460,000 distinct CDR3 sequences, 9.5% to 12% seen once. The length of the CDR3 is 16 residues. Trimming left V 1 base short and J 3 bases short, with 15 bases between. Germline assignment: CDR1 LGHDT and CDR2 YNNKEL (reference sequence). These data originate in a study of response to subunit inactivated influenza vaccine. General observations from the study: Few new T cells, the authors suggested, are recruited by each seasonal influenza vaccination.

Sample: PBMCs from blood, taken about 40 days after vaccination. V usage is TRBV3-1 and J usage is TRBJ1-2, with D perhaps TRBD1 (6 bases). This TCR derives from a man aged 45-65 years who received an inactivated influenza vaccine. The CDR3 DNA reads TGTGCCAGCAGCCAAGGGATGGCCGGACAGTACTATGGCTACACCTCC. Amino acid sequence: CASSQGMAGQYYGYTS.